The clone carrying this T cell receptor (beta chain) has just one count. Original handling: Reference gene primer amplification yielded estimated nucleated cell counts. Using immunoSEQ multiplex PCR, the repertoire was profiled, and TCRdb retains in-frame clones only, with some absent. V and J calls plus clone size are reproduced from that table; the DNA served to infer D and trimming. The sample comprises 150,000 to 200,000 clones, roughly 84% of which are singletons, and over 6.5% rests with the top ten. The germline V gene has CDR1 SGHTA and CDR2 FQGTGA. The length of the CDR3 is 16 residues. With 2 bases clipped from V and 2 bases from J, the junction kept 3 bases outside the gene matches. This entry is derived from a study of blood T cell repertoires in COVID-19. Across the whole study: COVID-19 samples, acute and convalescent, were from the United States, Italy and Spain. From T cells, B-cell-depleted T cells, or PBMCs came the material, which was cDNA or gDNA.

Followed over time, Seattle patients had been enrolled while infection was active. The sample taken for sequencing was peripheral blood. The chain recombines TRBV7-3 with TRBJ2-5; TRBD2 matches at 12 bases. This sequence was found in a woman aged 35 to 49 with COVID-19, enrolled during active disease. The CDR3 bases are TGTGCCAGCAGCTTAGGAGGACTAGCGGGACAAGAGACCCAGTACTTC. Residues: CASSLGGLAGQETQYF.